Listed here are 8 T cell receptor beta chains from one sample, sequenced in a study of blood T cell repertoires in COVID-19 (dated by TCRdb to the early 2020s). The method was the immunoSEQ multiplex PCR assay. TCRdb retrieved this table from immuneACCESS and kept in-frame rearrangements only. Not all clones are present; in checked studies, unresolved V genes account for under half, and no reason is known for the remainder. Within this sample are 72,000 or so clones, with 70% to 85% of them counted one time only. More than 15% of the sample belongs to the ten largest clones. The specimen was peripheral blood. The receptors here all came from a man at least 80 years old with active COVID-19.

This clone appeared once. This chain uses TRBV27 with TRBJ1-5, with D hard to call. Germline lookup yields CDR1 MNHEY and CDR2 SMNVEV (reference sequence). This CDR3 has 14 amino acids. Trimming took 3 bases from V and 1 from J, leaving 7 bases between them. The CDR3 region is CASSFARSNQPQHF. The CDR3 DNA is TGTGCCAGCAGTTTTGCTAGAAGCAATCAGCCCCAGCATTTT.

This clone appeared a single time. The chain couples TRBV21-1 to TRBJ2-2; the listed D gene, TRBD2, was not tested against the DNA. TRBV21-1 is labeled a pseudogene. This CDR3 has 18 residues. The CDR3 DNA is TGTGCCAGCAGCAAAGATACAGCGGGGGGGCCGAACACCGGGGAGCTGTTTTTT. It codes for CASSKDTAGGPNTGELFF.

V is TRBV18 and J is TRBJ2-3, with D possibly matching TRBD2 (5 bases). The CDR3 spans 16 residues. Germline-derived CDR1 and CDR2 are KGHSH and LQKENI. Trimming stripped 5 bases from V and 0 bases from J, with 15 bases between. CDR3 nucleotides: TGTGCCAGCTCAACCCTGGGGAGCGCAAGCACAGATACGCAGTATTTT. This gives the protein CASSTLGSASTDTQYF. The variable domain in full, with the rest retrieved from reference TRBV18 and TRBJ2-3, is NAGVMQNPRHLVRRRGQEARLRCSPMKGHSHVYWYRQLPEEGLKFMVYLQKENIIDESGMPKERFSAEFPKEGPSILRIQQVVRGDSAAYFCASSTLGSASTDTQYFGPGTRLTVL.

The V and J genes are TRBV5-1 and TRBJ2-2; unclear D gene. V was clipped by 1 base and J by 1 base, with 8 bases between them. CDR1 SGHRS and CDR2 YFSETQ come from the germline V gene. The CDR3 loop spans 15 amino acids. Here the CDR3 reads CASSLMSVNTGELFF. CDR3 bases: TGCGCCAGCAGCTTGATGTCCGTGAACACCGGGGAGCTGTTTTTT. The full variable domain, rest sourced from reference TRBV5-1 and TRBJ2-2, is KAGVTQTPRYLIKTRGQQVTLSCSPISGHRSVSWYQQTPGQGLQFLFEYFSETQRNKGNFPGRFSGRQFSNSRSEMNVSTLELGDSALYLCASSLMSVNTGELFFGEGSRLTVL.

J is TRBJ2-7 and V is TRBV9; D may be TRBD2 (6 bases). The V end was cut by 0 bases, the J end by 3 bases, with 16 bases between. The CDR3 length is 16 residues. The germline CDR1 and CDR2 sequences are SGDLS and YYNGEE. This CDR3 is CASSVGGGQVNYEQYF. For the CDR3, the DNA is TGTGCCAGCAGCGTAGGAGGAGGGCAGGTGAACTACGAGCAGTACTTC.

This clone has a handful of counts. The chain is built from TRBV4-1 and TRBJ1-6; tentatively, D is TRBD1 (6 bases). Trimming stripped 3 bases from V and 9 bases from J, with 30 bases between. CDR1 is MGHRA, CDR2 YSYEKL, per germline. The CDR3 covers 20 residues. CDR3 sequence (DNA): TGCGCCAGCAGCCACATCCCGGGGCAGGGGAGTCTCTTCGGGGCTTCACCCCTCCACTTT. Its protein product is CASSHIPGQGSLFGASPLHF.

The rearrangement links TRBV19 to TRBJ1-2; a weak D match, TRBD1 (5 bases). This CDR3 comprises 13 residues. The V gene's germline CDR1 is LNHDA and CDR2 SQIVND (reference sequence). The V and J ends lost 3 bases and 4 bases respectively, with 9 bases between them. In DNA form, the CDR3 reads TGTGCCAGTAGTATCGGTGGGGCCTATGGCTACACCTTC. Translation gives CASSIGGAYGYTF.

V and J are TRBV6-5 and TRBJ2-6, with D uncertain. Germline V CDR1 and CDR2: MNHEY, SVGAGI. V lost 4 bases and J lost 5, with 15 bases in between. The CDR3 is made up of 16 amino acids. The CDR3 nucleotides read TGTGCCAGCAGTTCCTCATCGTTTCTTTGGGCCAACGTCCTGACTTTC. Protein: CASSSSSFLWANVLTF.